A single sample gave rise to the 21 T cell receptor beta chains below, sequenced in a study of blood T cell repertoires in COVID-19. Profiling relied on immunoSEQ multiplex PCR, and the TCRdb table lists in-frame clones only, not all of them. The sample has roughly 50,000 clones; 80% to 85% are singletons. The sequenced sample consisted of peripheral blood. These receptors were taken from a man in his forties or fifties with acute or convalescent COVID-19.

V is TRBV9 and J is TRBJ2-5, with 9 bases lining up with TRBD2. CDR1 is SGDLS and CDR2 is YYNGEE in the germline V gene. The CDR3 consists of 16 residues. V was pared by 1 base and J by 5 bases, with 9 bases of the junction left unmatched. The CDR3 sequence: CASSVSGSGGRETQYF. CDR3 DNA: TGTGCCAGCAGCGTATCGGGTAGCGGGGGAAGGGAGACCCAGTACTTC. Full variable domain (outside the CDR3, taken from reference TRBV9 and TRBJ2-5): DSGVTQTPKHLITATGQRVTLRCSPRSGDLSVYWYQQSLDQGLQFLIQYYNGEERAKGNILERFSAQQFPDLHSELNLSSLELGDSALYFCASSVSGSGGRETQYFGPGTRLLVL.

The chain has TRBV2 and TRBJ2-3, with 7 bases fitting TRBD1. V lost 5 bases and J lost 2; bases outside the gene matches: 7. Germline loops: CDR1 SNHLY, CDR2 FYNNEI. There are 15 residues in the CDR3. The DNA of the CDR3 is TGTGCCAGCAGTCGGCCGGGACAGATCACAGATACGCAGTATTTT. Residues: CASSRPGQITDTQYF.

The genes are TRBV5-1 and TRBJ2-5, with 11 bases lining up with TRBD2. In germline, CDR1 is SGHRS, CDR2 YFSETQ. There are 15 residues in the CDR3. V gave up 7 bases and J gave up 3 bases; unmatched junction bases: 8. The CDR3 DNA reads TGCGCCAGCGAGAATAGCGGGGGGGCCGAAGAGACCCAGTACTTC. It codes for CASENSGGAEETQYF.

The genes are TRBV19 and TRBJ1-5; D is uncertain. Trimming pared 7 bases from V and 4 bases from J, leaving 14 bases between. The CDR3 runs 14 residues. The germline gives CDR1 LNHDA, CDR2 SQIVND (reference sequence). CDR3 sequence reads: CASNPRPWNQPQHF. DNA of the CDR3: TGTGCCAGTAACCCCAGGCCGTGGAATCAGCCCCAGCATTTT.

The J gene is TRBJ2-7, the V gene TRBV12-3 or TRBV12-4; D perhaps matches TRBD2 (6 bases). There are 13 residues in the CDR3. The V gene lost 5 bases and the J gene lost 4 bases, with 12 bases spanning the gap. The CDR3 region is CASSPTGTYEQYF. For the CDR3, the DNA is TGTGCCAGCAGTCCCACCGGGACTTACGAGCAGTACTTC.

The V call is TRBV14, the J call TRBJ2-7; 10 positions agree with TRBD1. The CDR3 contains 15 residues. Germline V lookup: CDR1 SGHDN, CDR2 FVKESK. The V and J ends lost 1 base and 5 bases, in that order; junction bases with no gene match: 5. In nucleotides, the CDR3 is TGTGCCAGCAGCCAAGTCGGACAGGGGGTCCACGAGCAGTACTTC. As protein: CASSQVGQGVHEQYF.

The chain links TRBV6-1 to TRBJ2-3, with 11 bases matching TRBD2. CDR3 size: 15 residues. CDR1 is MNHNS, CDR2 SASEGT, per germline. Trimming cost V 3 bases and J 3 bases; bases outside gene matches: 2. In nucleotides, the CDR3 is TGTGCCAGCAGTGAGACTAGCGGGGTAACAGATACGCAGTATTTT. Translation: CASSETSGVTDTQYF.

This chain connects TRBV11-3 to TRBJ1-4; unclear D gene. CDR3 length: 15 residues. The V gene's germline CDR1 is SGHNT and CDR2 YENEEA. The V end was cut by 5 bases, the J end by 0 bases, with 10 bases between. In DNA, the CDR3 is TGTGCCAGCAGCACCCCAGAATCAACTAATGAAAAACTGTTTTTT. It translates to CASSTPESTNEKLFF.

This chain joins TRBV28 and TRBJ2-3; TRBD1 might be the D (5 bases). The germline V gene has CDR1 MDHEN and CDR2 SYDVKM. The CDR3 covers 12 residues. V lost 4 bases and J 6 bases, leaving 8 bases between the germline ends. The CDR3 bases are TGTGCCAGCAGTTCTTCAGGGGATACGCAGTATTTT. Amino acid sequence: CASSSSGDTQYF. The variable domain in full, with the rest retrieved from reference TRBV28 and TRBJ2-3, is DVKVTQSSRYLVKRTGEKVFLECVQDMDHENMFWYRQDPGLGLRLIYFSYDVKMKEKGDIPEGYSVSREKKERFSLILESASTNQTSMYLCASSSSGDTQYFGPGTRLTVL.

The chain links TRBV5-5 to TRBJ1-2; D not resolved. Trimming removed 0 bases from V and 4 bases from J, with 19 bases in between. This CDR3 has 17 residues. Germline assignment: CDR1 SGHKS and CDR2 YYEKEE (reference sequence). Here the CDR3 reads CASSLEVRTLIGYGYTF. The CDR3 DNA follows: TGTGCCAGCAGCTTGGAAGTCCGGACTTTAATAGGCTATGGCTACACCTTC.

CDR3 sequence (DNA): TGCGCCAGCAGTCAACCGGCCGGGACAGGGCAGGATAAGTCCGAGCAGTACTTC. Encoded protein: CASSQPAGTGQDKSEQYF. This chain uses TRBV23-1 with TRBJ2-7, with 9 bases identical to TRBD1. TRBV23-1 is annotated as an ORF whose role is uncertain. This CDR3 contains 18 residues. With V trimmed by 2 bases and J by 6 bases, 17 bases remained unmatched.

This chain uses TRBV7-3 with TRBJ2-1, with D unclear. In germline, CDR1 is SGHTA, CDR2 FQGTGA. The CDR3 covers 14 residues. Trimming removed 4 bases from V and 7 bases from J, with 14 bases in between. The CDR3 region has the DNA TGTGCCAGCAGCTCCCCCGGGTCGAAAAATGAGCAGTTCTTC. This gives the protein CASSSPGSKNEQFF.

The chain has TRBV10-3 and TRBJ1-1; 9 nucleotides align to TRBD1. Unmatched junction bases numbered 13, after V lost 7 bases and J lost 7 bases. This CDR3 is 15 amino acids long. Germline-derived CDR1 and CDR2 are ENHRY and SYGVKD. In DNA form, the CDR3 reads TGTGCCATCACAGCTAGTTTAAGACAGGGGGGTGAAGCTTTCTTT. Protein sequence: CAITASLRQGGEAFF.

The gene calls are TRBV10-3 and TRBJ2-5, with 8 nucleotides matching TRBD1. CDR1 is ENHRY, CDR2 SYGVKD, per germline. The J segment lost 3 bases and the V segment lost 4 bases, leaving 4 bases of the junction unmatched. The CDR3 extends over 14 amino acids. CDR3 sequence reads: CAISGTGRKETQYF. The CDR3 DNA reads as TGTGCCATCAGTGGGACAGGGCGAAAAGAGACCCAGTACTTC.

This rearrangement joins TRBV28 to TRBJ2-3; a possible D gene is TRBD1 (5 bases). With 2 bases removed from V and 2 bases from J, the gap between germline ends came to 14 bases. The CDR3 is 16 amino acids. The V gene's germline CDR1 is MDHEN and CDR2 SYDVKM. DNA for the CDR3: TGTGCCAGCAGTTTAGGGGCGACTGGGAACACAGATACGCAGTATTTT. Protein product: CASSLGATGNTDTQYF.

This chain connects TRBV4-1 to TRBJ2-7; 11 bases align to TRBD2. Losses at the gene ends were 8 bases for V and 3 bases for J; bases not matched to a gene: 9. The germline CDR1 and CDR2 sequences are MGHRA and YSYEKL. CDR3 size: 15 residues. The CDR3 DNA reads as TGCGCCAGCTCCGAGGCTAGCGGGGGGAACTACGAGCAGTACTTC. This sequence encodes CASSEASGGNYEQYF.

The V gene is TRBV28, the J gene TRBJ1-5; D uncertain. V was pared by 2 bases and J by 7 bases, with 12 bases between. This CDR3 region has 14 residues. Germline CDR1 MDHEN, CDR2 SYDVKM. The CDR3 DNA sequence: TGTGCCAGCAGTTTAGTAGACCCCGGGCAGCCCCAGCATTTT. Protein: CASSLVDPGQPQHF.

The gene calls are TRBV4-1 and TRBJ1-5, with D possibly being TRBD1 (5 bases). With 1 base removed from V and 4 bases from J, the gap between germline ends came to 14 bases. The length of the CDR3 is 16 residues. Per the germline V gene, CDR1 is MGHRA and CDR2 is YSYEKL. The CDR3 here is CASSQVPRALNQPQHF. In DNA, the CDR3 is TGCGCCAGCAGCCAAGTCCCCAGGGCCTTAAATCAGCCCCAGCATTTT.

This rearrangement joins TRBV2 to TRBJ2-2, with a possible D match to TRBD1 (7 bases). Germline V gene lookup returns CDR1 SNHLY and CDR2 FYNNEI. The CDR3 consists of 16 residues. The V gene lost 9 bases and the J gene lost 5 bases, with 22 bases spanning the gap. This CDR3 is CASLSLLQGGTGELFF. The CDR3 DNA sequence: TGTGCCAGTCTTTCCCTCCTCCAGGGGGGAACCGGGGAGCTGTTTTTT.

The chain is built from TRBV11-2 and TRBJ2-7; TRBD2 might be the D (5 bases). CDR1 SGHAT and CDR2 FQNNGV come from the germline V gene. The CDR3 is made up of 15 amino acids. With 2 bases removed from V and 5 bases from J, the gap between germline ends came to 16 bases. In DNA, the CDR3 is TGTGCCAGCAGCTTAAACGCCGGAGGCGGCAACGAGCAGTACTTC. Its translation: CASSLNAGGGNEQYF.

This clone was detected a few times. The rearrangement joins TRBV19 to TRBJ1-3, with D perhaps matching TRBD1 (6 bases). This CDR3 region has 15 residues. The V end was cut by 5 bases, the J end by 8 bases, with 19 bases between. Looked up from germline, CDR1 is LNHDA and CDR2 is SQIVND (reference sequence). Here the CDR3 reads CASSAQTGPLDTIYF. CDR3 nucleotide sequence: TGTGCCAGTAGTGCTCAGACAGGACCTTTGGACACCATATATTTT.